Listed below are T cell receptor beta chains from one sample, sequenced in a study of a mutant IDH1 vaccine in newly diagnosed glioma. Their specific antigens are unknown. Profiled with immunoSEQ multiplex PCR; TCRdb holds only in-frame clones, not every one. The table lists approximately 50,000 clones, 88% of them singletons. This material consisted of PBMCs, taken from a glioma patient whose treatment included an IDH1 peptide vaccine. Every receptor here comes from a woman in her 40s with glioma. Both conserved end residues are part of each CDR3. Each record gives: clone size, V gene, J gene, D gene, CDR3 DNA, CDR3 protein. D genes are given only for firm matches. Clone size is stated in some rows and not others, as once, few, many or a class when expanded.

clone_size: NA
v_call: TRBV5-1
j_call: TRBJ2-5
d_call: TRBD2
cdr3_nt: TGCGCCAGCAGCCCAGGGGGAGCTAGCGGGGCACAAGAGACCCAGTACTTC
cdr3_aa: CASSPGGASGAQETQYF

clone_size: NA
v_call: TRBV5-1
j_call: TRBJ1-2
d_call: TRBD1
cdr3_nt: TGCGCCAGCAGCTTGGCCCAGGGGGCATATGGCTACACCTTC
cdr3_aa: CASSLAQGAYGYTF

clone_size: NA
v_call: TRBV5-1
j_call: TRBJ2-3
d_call: NA
cdr3_nt: TGCGCCAGCAGCTCTAGCGGACAGGCAGATACGCAGTATTTT
cdr3_aa: CASSSSGQADTQYF

clone_size: once
v_call: TRBV29-1
j_call: TRBJ2-3
d_call: TRBD2
cdr3_nt: TGCAGCGTGACTCCACTAGCGGGGGCAGATACGCAGTATTTT
cdr3_aa: CSVTPLAGADTQYF

clone_size: NA
v_call: TRBV20-1
j_call: TRBJ2-3
d_call: NA
cdr3_nt: TGCAGTGCTTTATTAGCAAATACGCAGTATTTT
cdr3_aa: CSALLANTQYF

clone_size: NA
v_call: TRBV4-1
j_call: TRBJ2-7
d_call: NA
cdr3_nt: TGCGCCAGCAGCCAAGACCAGGGGTACGAGCAGTACTTC
cdr3_aa: CASSQDQGYEQYF

clone_size: NA
v_call: TRBV13
j_call: TRBJ2-3
d_call: TRBD2
cdr3_nt: TGTGCCAGCAGGGCTAGCGGGAGGGCAGATACGCAGTATTTT
cdr3_aa: CASRASGRADTQYF

clone_size: few
v_call: TRBV19
j_call: TRBJ1-4
d_call: NA
cdr3_nt: TGTGCCAGCCAAAAAAATAGTCAGGGCTGGGAAAAACTGTTTTTT
cdr3_aa: CASQKNSQGWEKLFF

clone_size: few
v_call: TRBV15
j_call: TRBJ1-5
d_call: NA
cdr3_nt: TGTGCCACCAGCAGAGGAGCCGGCAATCAGCCCCAGCATTTT
cdr3_aa: CATSRGAGNQPQHF

clone_size: NA
v_call: TRBV28
j_call: TRBJ2-7
d_call: TRBD1
cdr3_nt: TGTGCCAGCAGCCGGGACAGGGCCTACGAGCAGTACTTC
cdr3_aa: CASSRDRAYEQYF

clone_size: NA
v_call: TRBV6-1
j_call: TRBJ1-2
d_call: NA
cdr3_nt: TGTGCCAGCAGTGAATATAGTACAGGCTATGGCTACACCTTC
cdr3_aa: CASSEYSTGYGYTF

clone_size: few
v_call: TRBV7-9
j_call: TRBJ1-1
d_call: NA
cdr3_nt: TGTGCCAGCAGCTTAGTGGGTAACAGAAATGAAGCTTTCTTT
cdr3_aa: CASSLVGNRNEAFF

clone_size: NA
v_call: TRBV4-1
j_call: TRBJ1-2
d_call: TRBD1
cdr3_nt: TGCGCCAGCAGCCTTTACCCCCCGGACAGGGAAAGCTATGGCTACACCTTC
cdr3_aa: CASSLYPPDRESYGYTF

clone_size: NA
v_call: TRBV5-6
j_call: TRBJ2-3
d_call: NA
cdr3_nt: TGTGCCAGCAGCTTGGGGGGGCTTGAAGATACGCAGTATTTT
cdr3_aa: CASSLGGLEDTQYF

clone_size: once
v_call: TRBV4-1
j_call: TRBJ2-3
d_call: NA
cdr3_nt: TGCGCCAGCAGCCAGATGGGGGCCGCAGATACGCAGTATTTT
cdr3_aa: CASSQMGAADTQYF

clone_size: once
v_call: TRBV2
j_call: TRBJ1-4
d_call: NA
cdr3_nt: TGTGCCAGCAGGGAAAGGCCGAATGGGGGAAAACTGTTTTTT
cdr3_aa: CASRERPNGGKLFF

clone_size: NA
v_call: TRBV30
j_call: TRBJ1-5
d_call: NA
cdr3_nt: TGTGCCTGGAGTGGTCCGACACCCCTCCGGGACGGTCACCGTTCCCAGCATTTT
cdr3_aa: CAWSGPTPLRDGHRSQHF

clone_size: few
v_call: TRBV2
j_call: TRBJ1-1
d_call: NA
cdr3_nt: TGTGCCAGCAAAGGGCACAACACTGAAGCTTTCTTT
cdr3_aa: CASKGHNTEAFF

clone_size: NA
v_call: TRBV6-5
j_call: TRBJ2-7
d_call: NA
cdr3_nt: TGTGCCAGCAGTCCCTCGGGCTCCTACGAGCAGTACTTC
cdr3_aa: CASSPSGSYEQYF

clone_size: NA
v_call: TRBV5-4
j_call: TRBJ2-7
d_call: NA
cdr3_nt: TGTGCCAGCAGCTCACTGGACATCTCCTACGAGCAGTACTTC
cdr3_aa: CASSSLDISYEQYF

clone_size: NA
v_call: TRBV19
j_call: TRBJ1-6
d_call: NA
cdr3_nt: TGTGCCAGTAGTATCGCCGGAAGCTCCTATAATTCACCCCTCCACTTT
cdr3_aa: CASSIAGSSYNSPLHF

clone_size: NA
v_call: TRBV6-4
j_call: TRBJ2-1
d_call: NA
cdr3_nt: TGTGCCAGCAGTGACTCGGGCAGTGGAAGGCAGTTCTTC
cdr3_aa: CASSDSGSGRQFF